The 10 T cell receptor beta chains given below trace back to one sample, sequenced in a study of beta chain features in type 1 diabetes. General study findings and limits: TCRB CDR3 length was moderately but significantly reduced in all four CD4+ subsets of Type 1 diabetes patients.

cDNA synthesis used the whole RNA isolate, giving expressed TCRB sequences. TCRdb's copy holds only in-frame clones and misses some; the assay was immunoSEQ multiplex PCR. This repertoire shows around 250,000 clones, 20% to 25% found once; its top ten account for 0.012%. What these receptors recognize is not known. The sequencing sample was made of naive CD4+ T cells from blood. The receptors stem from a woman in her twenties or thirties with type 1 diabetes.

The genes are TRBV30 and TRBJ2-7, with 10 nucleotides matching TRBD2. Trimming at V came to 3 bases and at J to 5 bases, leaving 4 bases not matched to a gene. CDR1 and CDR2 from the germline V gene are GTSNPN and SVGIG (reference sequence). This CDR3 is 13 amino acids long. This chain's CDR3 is CAWRTSGSNEQYF. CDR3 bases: TGTGCCTGGAGGACTAGCGGGTCCAACGAGCAGTACTTC.

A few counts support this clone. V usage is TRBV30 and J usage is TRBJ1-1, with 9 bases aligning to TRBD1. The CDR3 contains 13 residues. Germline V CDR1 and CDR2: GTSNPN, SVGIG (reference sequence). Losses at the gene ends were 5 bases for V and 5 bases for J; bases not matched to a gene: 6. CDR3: CAWLGQGSTEAFF. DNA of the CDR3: TGTGCCTGGCTTGGACAGGGGTCGACTGAAGCTTTCTTT.

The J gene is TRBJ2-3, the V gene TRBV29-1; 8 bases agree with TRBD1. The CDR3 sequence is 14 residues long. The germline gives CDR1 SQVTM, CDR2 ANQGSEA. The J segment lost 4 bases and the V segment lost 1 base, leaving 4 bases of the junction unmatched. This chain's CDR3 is CSVEGQGFADTQYF. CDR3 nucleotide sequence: TGCAGCGTTGAAGGACAGGGGTTCGCAGATACGCAGTATTTT.

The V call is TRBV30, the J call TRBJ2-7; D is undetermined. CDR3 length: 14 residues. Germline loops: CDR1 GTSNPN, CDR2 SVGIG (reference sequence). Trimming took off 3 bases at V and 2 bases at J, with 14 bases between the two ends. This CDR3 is CAWSTTDLAYEQYF. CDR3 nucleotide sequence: TGTGCCTGGAGCACCACCGACTTAGCCTACGAGCAGTACTTC.

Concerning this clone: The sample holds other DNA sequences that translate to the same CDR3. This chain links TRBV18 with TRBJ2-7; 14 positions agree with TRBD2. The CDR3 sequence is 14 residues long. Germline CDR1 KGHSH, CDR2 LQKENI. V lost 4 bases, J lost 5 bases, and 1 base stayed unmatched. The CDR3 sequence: CASSLGLAGDEQYF. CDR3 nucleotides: TGTGCCAGCTCACTGGGACTAGCGGGAGACGAGCAGTACTTC.

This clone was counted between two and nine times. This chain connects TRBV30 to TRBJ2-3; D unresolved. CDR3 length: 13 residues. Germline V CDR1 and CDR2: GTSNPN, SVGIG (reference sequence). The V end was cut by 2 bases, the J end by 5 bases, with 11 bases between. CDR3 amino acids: CAWSIPVVDTQYF. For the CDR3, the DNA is TGTGCCTGGAGTATTCCAGTCGTAGATACGCAGTATTTT.

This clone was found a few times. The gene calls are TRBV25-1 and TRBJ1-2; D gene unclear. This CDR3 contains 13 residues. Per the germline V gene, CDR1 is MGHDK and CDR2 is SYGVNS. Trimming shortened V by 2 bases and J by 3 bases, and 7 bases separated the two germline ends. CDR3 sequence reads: CASSEVPDYGYTF. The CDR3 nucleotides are TGTGCCAGCAGTGAAGTCCCCGACTATGGCTACACCTTC.

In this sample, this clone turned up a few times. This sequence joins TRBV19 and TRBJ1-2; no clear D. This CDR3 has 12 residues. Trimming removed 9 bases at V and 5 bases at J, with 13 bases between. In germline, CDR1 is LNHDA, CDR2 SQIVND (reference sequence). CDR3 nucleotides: TGTGCCAGAACGCTGTTTCGGTATGGCTACACCTTC. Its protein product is CARTLFRYGYTF. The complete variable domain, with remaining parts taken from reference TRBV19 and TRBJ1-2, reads DGGITQSPKYLFRKEGQNVTLSCEQNLNHDAMYWYRQDPGQGLRLIYYSQIVNDFQKGDIAEGYSVSREKKESFPLTVTSAQKNPTAFYLCARTLFRYGYTFGSGTRLTVV.

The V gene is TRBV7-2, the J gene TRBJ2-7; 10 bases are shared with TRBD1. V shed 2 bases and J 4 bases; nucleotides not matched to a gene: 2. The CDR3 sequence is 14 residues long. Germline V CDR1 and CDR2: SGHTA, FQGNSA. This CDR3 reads CASSLTDRGYEQYF. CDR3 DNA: TGTGCCAGCAGCTTAACGGACAGGGGGTACGAGCAGTACTTC.

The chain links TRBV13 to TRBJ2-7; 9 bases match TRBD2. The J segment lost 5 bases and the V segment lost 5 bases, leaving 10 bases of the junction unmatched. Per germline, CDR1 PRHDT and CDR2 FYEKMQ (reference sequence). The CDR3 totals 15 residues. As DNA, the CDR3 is TGTGCCAGCAGCCTACCCGGACTAGCGTTGGACGAGCAGTACTTC. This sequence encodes CASSLPGLALDEQYF.